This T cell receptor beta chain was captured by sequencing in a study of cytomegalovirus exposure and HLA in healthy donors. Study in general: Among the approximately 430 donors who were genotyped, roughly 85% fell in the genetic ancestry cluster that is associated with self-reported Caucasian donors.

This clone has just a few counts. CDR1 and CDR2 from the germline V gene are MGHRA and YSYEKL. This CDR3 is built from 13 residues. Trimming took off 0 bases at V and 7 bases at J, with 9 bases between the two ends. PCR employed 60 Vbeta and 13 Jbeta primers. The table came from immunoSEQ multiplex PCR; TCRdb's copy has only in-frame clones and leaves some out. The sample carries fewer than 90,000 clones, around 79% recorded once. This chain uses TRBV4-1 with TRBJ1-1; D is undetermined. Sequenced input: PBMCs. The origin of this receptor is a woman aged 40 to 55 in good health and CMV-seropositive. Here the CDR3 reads CASSQDILLEAFF. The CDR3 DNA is TGCGCCAGCAGCCAAGATATCCTTCTTGAAGCTTTCTTT.